Listed below are T cell receptor beta chains from one sample, sequenced in a study of blood T cell repertoires in COVID-19. Generated by immunoSEQ multiplex PCR, the TCRdb table keeps only in-frame clones and is missing some. Here the sample spans about 150,000 clones, 84% being singletons. Sequences were obtained from PBMCs or T cells enriched from blood (not recorded which). The receptors here all came from a woman aged 45-60 years who had been exposed to COVID-19. Each CDR3 is given with its conserved first and last residue. Fields, in order: J gene, V gene, D gene, clone size, CDR3 DNA, CDR3 protein. The D gene is left open where the match is weak. Only some rows state a clone size, as once, few, many or a class for expanded clones.

J gene: TRBJ2-7; V gene: TRBV6-5; D gene: .; clone size: .; CDR3 DNA: TGTGCCAGCAGTTATGTACCGGGGGGCCACGAGCAGTACTTC; CDR3 protein: CASSYVPGGHEQYF
J gene: TRBJ2-3; V gene: TRBV12-3/TRBV12-4; D gene: .; clone size: .; CDR3 DNA: TGTGCCAGCAGGGGCGGGGCCCCAGATACGCAGTATTTT; CDR3 protein: CASRGGAPDTQYF
J gene: TRBJ1-4; V gene: TRBV19; D gene: .; clone size: .; CDR3 DNA: TGTGCCAGTAGTATTAGGACAGTCAATGAAAAACTGTTTTTT; CDR3 protein: CASSIRTVNEKLFF
J gene: TRBJ1-4; V gene: TRBV27; D gene: .; clone size: .; CDR3 DNA: TGTGCCAGCAGCCGAGGGGGGGATGAAAAACTGTTTTTT; CDR3 protein: CASSRGGDEKLFF
J gene: TRBJ2-5; V gene: TRBV6-2/TRBV6-3; D gene: TRBD2; clone size: .; CDR3 DNA: TGTGCCAGCAGTTTGGGGCGGGAGGTACGAAAAGAGACCCAGTACTTC; CDR3 protein: CASSLGREVRKETQYF
J gene: TRBJ2-7; V gene: TRBV7-2; D gene: TRBD2; clone size: .; CDR3 DNA: TGTGCCAGCAGCTTCGTTGGCGGGAGGGCAGGGAAGGAGCAGTACTTC; CDR3 protein: CASSFVGGRAGKEQYF
J gene: TRBJ2-2; V gene: TRBV2; D gene: TRBD2; clone size: .; CDR3 DNA: TGTGCCAGCAGCCCGGTGAGCGGGATGAGCACCGGGGAGCTGTTTTTT; CDR3 protein: CASSPVSGMSTGELFF
J gene: TRBJ1-1; V gene: TRBV7-9; D gene: .; clone size: .; CDR3 DNA: TGTGCCAGCAGCTTGTCAAATCAGAACACTGAAGCTTTCTTT; CDR3 protein: CASSLSNQNTEAFF
J gene: TRBJ2-1; V gene: TRBV6-6; D gene: TRBD1; clone size: .; CDR3 DNA: TGTGCCAGCACCCTCGTGACAGGGACAGCCTACAATGAGCAGTTCTTC; CDR3 protein: CASTLVTGTAYNEQFF
J gene: TRBJ2-7; V gene: TRBV6-2/TRBV6-3; D gene: TRBD2; clone size: once; CDR3 DNA: TGTGCCAGCAGTTACAAGCGGGGGACCTCCTACGAGCAGTACTTC; CDR3 protein: CASSYKRGTSYEQYF
J gene: TRBJ2-5; V gene: TRBV21-1; D gene: .; clone size: .; CDR3 DNA: TGTGCCAGCAGCCAGCGGGAGACCCAGTACTTC; CDR3 protein: CASSQRETQYF
J gene: TRBJ1-1; V gene: TRBV2; D gene: TRBD1; clone size: .; CDR3 DNA: TGTGCCCAGCAGGGAGACTGGGACAGGGAGAGGTACAGAAACACTGAAGCTTTCTTT; CDR3 protein: CAQQGDWDRERYRNTEAFF
J gene: TRBJ1-6; V gene: TRBV5-1; D gene: TRBD1; clone size: .; CDR3 DNA: TGCGCCAGCAGCAGGGGACAGGGCAATTCACCCCTCCACTTT; CDR3 protein: CASSRGQGNSPLHF
J gene: TRBJ1-5; V gene: TRBV20-1; D gene: TRBD1; clone size: .; CDR3 DNA: TGCAGTGCTAGTATAACAGGGGGTATCAATCAGCCCCAGCATTTT; CDR3 protein: CSASITGGINQPQHF
J gene: TRBJ2-1; V gene: TRBV10-1; D gene: .; clone size: few; CDR3 DNA: TGCGCCAGCAGTGCAGGGTTGGCCCATGCTGAGCAGTTCTTC; CDR3 protein: CASSAGLAHAEQFF
J gene: TRBJ1-2; V gene: TRBV7-9; D gene: TRBD1; clone size: .; CDR3 DNA: TGTGCCAACGAGCCACGTCAAGACAGGGGGAACTATGGCTACACCTTC; CDR3 protein: CANEPRQDRGNYGYTF
J gene: TRBJ2-2; V gene: TRBV29-1; D gene: TRBD2; clone size: .; CDR3 DNA: TGCAGCGTTGACGGGGGGTATAACACCGGGGAGCTGTTTTTT; CDR3 protein: CSVDGGYNTGELFF
J gene: TRBJ1-6; V gene: TRBV27; D gene: .; clone size: .; CDR3 DNA: TGTGCCAGCAGTTTAATATCCCCTCAGCAGGGGTATAATTCACCCCTCCACTTT; CDR3 protein: CASSLISPQQGYNSPLHF
J gene: TRBJ1-5; V gene: TRBV7-2; D gene: TRBD1; clone size: .; CDR3 DNA: TGTGCCAGCAGCGGACGACAGGGAGCTCAGCCCCAGCATTTT; CDR3 protein: CASSGRQGAQPQHF
J gene: TRBJ2-7; V gene: TRBV6-5; D gene: TRBD2; clone size: .; CDR3 DNA: TGTGCCAGCAGTTACCGTGCGGGAGGACCCTACGAGCAGTACTTC; CDR3 protein: CASSYRAGGPYEQYF
J gene: TRBJ2-7; V gene: TRBV14; D gene: TRBD2; clone size: once; CDR3 DNA: TGTGCCAGCAGCCAATGGTCCAGCGGGAGCAACGAGCAGTACTTC; CDR3 protein: CASSQWSSGSNEQYF
J gene: TRBJ1-3; V gene: TRBV6-5; D gene: TRBD1; clone size: .; CDR3 DNA: TGTGCCAGCAGACTAGGGACAGGTTCTGGAAACACCATATATTTT; CDR3 protein: CASRLGTGSGNTIYF
J gene: TRBJ1-2; V gene: TRBV7-2; D gene: TRBD1; clone size: .; CDR3 DNA: TGTGCCAGCAGCGGATTGACAGGGAACTATGGCTACACCTTC; CDR3 protein: CASSGLTGNYGYTF
J gene: TRBJ2-1; V gene: TRBV1; D gene: .; clone size: .; CDR3 DNA: TGCACCAGCAGCCTTGCGGCGGCTCAATACAATGAGCAGTTCTTC; CDR3 protein: CTSSLAAAQYNEQFF
J gene: TRBJ2-1; V gene: TRBV7-9; D gene: TRBD2; clone size: .; CDR3 DNA: TGTGCCAGCAGCTTGGGCGGGGGGGTACATGAGCAGTTCTTC; CDR3 protein: CASSLGGGVHEQFF
J gene: TRBJ2-6; V gene: TRBV2; D gene: TRBD2; clone size: .; CDR3 DNA: TGTGCCAGCAAACGGACTAGCGGGAGCTATGCTGGGGCCAACGTCCTGACTTTC; CDR3 protein: CASKRTSGSYAGANVLTF
J gene: TRBJ2-5; V gene: TRBV3-1/TRBV3-2; D gene: .; clone size: .; CDR3 DNA: TGTGCCAGCAGCCAAGATCAGGGAAAGACCCAGTACTTC; CDR3 protein: CASSQDQGKTQYF
J gene: TRBJ2-7; V gene: TRBV7-2; D gene: TRBD2; clone size: .; CDR3 DNA: TGTGCCAGCAGCTTAGTTGCGGGGGGGCCTTCCTACGAGCAGTACTTC; CDR3 protein: CASSLVAGGPSYEQYF
J gene: TRBJ1-5; V gene: TRBV6-2/TRBV6-3; D gene: .; clone size: .; CDR3 DNA: TGTGCCAGCAGTTCGCGAGCGGGCTACAATCAGCCCCAGCATTTT; CDR3 protein: CASSSRAGYNQPQHF
J gene: TRBJ1-2; V gene: TRBV4-3; D gene: .; clone size: few; CDR3 DNA: TGCGCCAGCAGCCAAAACCCCGGGGGGCAGGACGGGAGGCCGATCAACTATGGCTACACCTTC; CDR3 protein: CASSQNPGGQDGRPINYGYTF
J gene: TRBJ1-5; V gene: TRBV30; D gene: .; clone size: .; CDR3 DNA: TGTGCCTGGAGCCCAGGGGGCAATCAGCCCCAGCATTTT; CDR3 protein: CAWSPGGNQPQHF
J gene: TRBJ2-5; V gene: TRBV20-1; D gene: .; clone size: .; CDR3 DNA: TGCAGTGCTAGTTGGGAGATGGAGACCCAGTACTTC; CDR3 protein: CSASWEMETQYF
J gene: TRBJ1-2; V gene: TRBV20-1; D gene: TRBD1; clone size: .; CDR3 DNA: TGCAGTGCTAGTATGGGACAGCCTACAAACATAGGGGGCTACACCTTC; CDR3 protein: CSASMGQPTNIGGYTF
J gene: TRBJ2-5; V gene: TRBV3-1/TRBV3-2; D gene: TRBD2; clone size: .; CDR3 DNA: TGTGCCAGCAGCCAAGGGACTAGTGGTCAGGAGACCCAGTACTTC; CDR3 protein: CASSQGTSGQETQYF
J gene: TRBJ2-2; V gene: TRBV24-1; D gene: TRBD1; clone size: .; CDR3 DNA: TGTGCCACCTCAAAAGGGACAGACACCGGGGAGCTGTTTTTT; CDR3 protein: CATSKGTDTGELFF
J gene: TRBJ1-2; V gene: TRBV7-6; D gene: .; clone size: .; CDR3 DNA: TGTGCCAGCAGCTTCGGGGAAACTGATCCATCCTATGGCTACACCTTC; CDR3 protein: CASSFGETDPSYGYTF
J gene: TRBJ1-6; V gene: TRBV9; D gene: .; clone size: .; CDR3 DNA: TGTGCCAGCAGCGTAGCTTTGGGCGAACCGAATTCACCCCTCCACTTT; CDR3 protein: CASSVALGEPNSPLHF
J gene: TRBJ2-1; V gene: TRBV27; D gene: TRBD1; clone size: .; CDR3 DNA: TGTGCCAGCAGTTTATGGGACAGGGGGCGATACAATGAGCAGTTCTTC; CDR3 protein: CASSLWDRGRYNEQFF
J gene: TRBJ1-2; V gene: TRBV5-1; D gene: .; clone size: .; CDR3 DNA: TGCGCCAGCAGCTCGTGGGCCGAGACAGGAGACTATGGCTACACCTTC; CDR3 protein: CASSSWAETGDYGYTF
J gene: TRBJ2-1; V gene: TRBV19; D gene: .; clone size: .; CDR3 DNA: TGTGCCACAGGGAGGATGGGCAATGAGCAGTTCTTC; CDR3 protein: CATGRMGNEQFF
J gene: TRBJ2-1; V gene: TRBV11-2; D gene: .; clone size: .; CDR3 DNA: TGTGCCAGCAGCTCAGGGCGGAAAACTGGACCTCAATACAATGAGCAGTTCTTC; CDR3 protein: CASSSGRKTGPQYNEQFF
J gene: TRBJ2-5; V gene: TRBV10-3; D gene: TRBD2; clone size: few; CDR3 DNA: TGTGCCATCAGTGCAGGTAGGGGTAGCGGGGGCCAAGAGACCCAGTACTTC; CDR3 protein: CAISAGRGSGGQETQYF
J gene: TRBJ2-7; V gene: TRBV9; D gene: TRBD1; clone size: .; CDR3 DNA: TGTGCCAGCAGCTATGCGGGACAGGGAGCCTACGAGCAGTACTTC; CDR3 protein: CASSYAGQGAYEQYF